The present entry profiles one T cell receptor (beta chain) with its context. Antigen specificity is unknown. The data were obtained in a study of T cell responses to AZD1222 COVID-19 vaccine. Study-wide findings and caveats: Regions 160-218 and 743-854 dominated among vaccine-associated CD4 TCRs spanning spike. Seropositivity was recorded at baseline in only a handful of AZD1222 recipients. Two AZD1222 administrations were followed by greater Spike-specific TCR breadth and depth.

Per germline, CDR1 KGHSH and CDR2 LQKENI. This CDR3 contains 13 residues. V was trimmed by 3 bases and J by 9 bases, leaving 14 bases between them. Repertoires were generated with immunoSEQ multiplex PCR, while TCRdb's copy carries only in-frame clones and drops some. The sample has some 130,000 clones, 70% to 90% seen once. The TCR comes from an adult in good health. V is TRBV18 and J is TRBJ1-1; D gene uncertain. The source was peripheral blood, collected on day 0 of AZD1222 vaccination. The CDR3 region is CASSPRQDDQAFF. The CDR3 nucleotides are TGTGCCAGCTCACCTCGGCAGGACGATCAAGCTTTCTTT.